This T cell receptor (beta chain) was sequenced for a study of OX40 agonist ivuxolimab in advanced cancers. Whole-study context: Intravenous ivuxolimab was administered to patients every 2 weeks at 0.01 to 10 mg/kg. Study-wide results and limits: The authors did not determine the antigen specificity of the expanded peripheral T cells.

Germline assignment: CDR1 SGDLS and CDR2 YYNGEE. V was clipped by 3 bases and J by 2 bases, with 9 bases between them. The CDR3 has 14 amino acids. The assay was immunoSEQ multiplex PCR, and TCRdb's table has in-frame clones only and misses some. Of roughly 60,000 clones detected, around 86% appear once; the ten largest clones hold about 3.9%. Regarding this clone: Its antigen is not known.

V usage is TRBV9 and J usage is TRBJ1-5; D unresolved. This receptor was obtained from an adult with an advanced solid tumor such as melanoma, head and neck, liver or kidney cancer. The sequencing used CD4+ or CD8+ T cells sorted from blood, collected in a trial of the OX40 agonist ivuxolimab. As DNA, the CDR3 is TGTGCCAGCAGCGCCGACATGGGCAATCAGCCCCAGCATTTT. This encodes CASSADMGNQPQHF.